The present TCR beta chain was sequenced within a study of regulatory T cells in long-lasting Graves disease. Time point of the sample: newly diagnosed GD, antithyroid drugs for less than 3 months. From PBMCs, RNA was extracted and then used to make the TCR library. Points on this clonotype: One junction end disagrees with the germline gene, perhaps due to a read error.

This CDR3 region has 13 residues. Germline V gene sequence: CDR1 SGHTA, CDR2 FQGNSA. Through Arm-PCR of CDR3 regions and iRepertoire HTBI primers, TCR beta libraries were built. TCRdb re-called the multiplex PCR reads with MiXCR, one entry per CDR3 protein. The sample contains roughly 420,000 distinct CDR3 sequences, less than 20% of which appear only once. These data also formed part of another study, on T cells in Graves' hyperthyroidism and ophthalmopathy.

The rearrangement links TRBV7-2 to TRBJ2-3; D might be TRBD1 (5 bases). The source is a woman between 18 and 30 years old with Graves disease. Source: peripheral blood mononuclear cells (PBMCs), taken at new diagnosis, from a patient treated with antithyroid drugs. CDR3 residues: CASRGPSTGTQYF. CDR3 coding DNA: TGTGCCAGCAGGGGCCCCTCCACAGGTACGCAGTATTTT. Full variable domain (rest looked up from reference TRBV7-2 and TRBJ2-3): GAGVSQSPSNKVTEKGKDVELRCDPISGHTALYWYRQSLGQGLEFLIYFQGNSAPDKSGLPSDRFSAERTGGSVSTLTIQRTQQEDSAVYLCASRGPSTGTQYFGPGTRLTVL.